Presented here are 21 T cell receptor beta chains from one specimen sequenced in a study of blood T cell repertoires in COVID-19. Assay used: immunoSEQ multiplex PCR; TCRdb lists only in-frame clones, some missing. The data contain roughly 140,000 clones, approximately 84% of them singletons. Specimen: PBMCs or T cells enriched from blood (not recorded which). Every receptor here comes from a man in his forties or fifties in a cohort exposed to, infected with or recovered from COVID-19 (not recorded which).

The rearrangement links TRBV30 to TRBJ1-5, with 8 bases fitting TRBD1. The germline CDR1 and CDR2 sequences are GTSNPN and SVGIG (reference sequence). The CDR3 spans 15 residues. J lost 8 bases, V lost 0 bases, and 9 bases had no gene match. The CDR3 coding sequence is TGTGCCTGGAGTGTGACAGGGGCCCAATGGGAGCCCCAGCATTTT. The encoded protein is CAWSVTGAQWEPQHF.

Here the CDR3 reads CASSGRGRYNEQFF. CDR3 nucleotides: TGTGCCAGTAGCGGGAGGGGGAGATACAATGAGCAGTTCTTC. The chain couples TRBV19 to TRBJ2-1; 8 bases align to TRBD2. The V and J ends lost 6 bases and 4 bases, in that order; junction bases with no gene match: 5. This CDR3 has 14 amino acids. CDR1 and CDR2 from the germline V gene are LNHDA and SQIVND (reference sequence).

Worth noting for this clone: Its ends do not fully match the called genes, so a read error is possible. The rearrangement joins TRBV19 to TRBJ1-1; D is ambiguous. The CDR3 covers 15 residues. Looked up from germline, CDR1 is LNHDA and CDR2 is SQIVND (reference sequence). The CDR3 loop is CASSMGFGGNTETFF. DNA for the CDR3: TGTGCCAGTAGTATGGGATTTGGAGGGAACACTGAAACTTTCTTT. Full variable domain (rest looked up from reference TRBV19 and TRBJ1-1): DGGITQSPKYLFRKEGQNVTLSCEQNLNHDAMYWYRQDPGQGLRLIYYSQIVNDFQKGDIAEGYSVSREKKESFPLTVTSAQKNPTAFYLCASSMGFGGNTETFFGQGTRLTVV.

This clone was counted only a few times. The chain joins TRBV30 to TRBJ1-4; weak D call: TRBD1 (5 bases). The CDR3 runs 18 residues. In germline, CDR1 is GTSNPN, CDR2 SVGIG (reference sequence). The germline V and J ends were trimmed by 2 bases and 0 bases, with 19 bases remaining between them. The CDR3 DNA is TGTGCCTGGAGTTTTGCGGGGGAAGTGGGTGCAACTAATGAAAAACTGTTTTTT. It specifies CAWSFAGEVGATNEKLFF.

This chain joins TRBV19 and TRBJ2-1; 9 bases line up with TRBD1. The CDR3 loop spans 16 amino acids. Germline V gene sequence: CDR1 LNHDA, CDR2 SQIVND (reference sequence). Germline trimming cut 5 bases from V and 3 bases from J; bases unmatched to any gene: 8. This chain's CDR3 is CASSSTDRGVYNEQFF. The CDR3 DNA is TGTGCCAGTAGTTCTACCGACAGGGGGGTCTACAATGAGCAGTTCTTC.

This clone was recorded at least ten times. The chain recombines TRBV28 with TRBJ1-5, with D possibly being TRBD1 (6 bases). Germline V lookup: CDR1 MDHEN, CDR2 SYDVKM. The length of the CDR3 is 17 residues. Trimming removed 7 bases from V and 4 bases from J, with 23 bases in between. In DNA, the CDR3 is TGTGCCAGCACCCTGGGGGCACGGACGGAGGATAATCAGCCCCAGCATTTT. It codes for CASTLGARTEDNQPQHF.

The chain uses TRBV7-2 and TRBJ2-6, with 9 bases fitting TRBD1. The CDR3 has 17 residues. The junction had 1 base not matched to a gene; V was cut back by 1 base and J by 0 bases. From germline, CDR1 is SGHTA and CDR2 FQGNSA. As DNA, the CDR3 is TGTGCCAGCAGCTTAGAGGGACAGGGCTCTGGGGCCAACGTCCTGACTTTC. Protein sequence: CASSLEGQGSGANVLTF. Variable domain in full (rest from reference TRBV7-2 and TRBJ2-6): GAGVSQSPSNKVTEKGKDVELRCDPISGHTALYWYRQSLGQGLEFLIYFQGNSAPDKSGLPSDRFSAERTGGSVSTLTIQRTQQEDSAVYLCASSLEGQGSGANVLTFGAGSRLTVL.

This clone appeared once. V usage is TRBV10-3 and J usage is TRBJ2-1, with 11 nucleotides matching TRBD2. Germline trimming cut 7 bases from V and 5 bases from J; bases unmatched to any gene: 10. The CDR3 consists of 16 residues. Germline CDR1 ENHRY, CDR2 SYGVKD. In DNA form, the CDR3 reads TGTGCCATCACCGCGACTAGCGGGAAATCCCACAATGAGCAGTTCTTC. Its protein product is CAITATSGKSHNEQFF.

V gene TRBV19 combines with J gene TRBJ2-1; 11 bases align to TRBD2. CDR1 is LNHDA, CDR2 SQIVND, per germline (reference sequence). Trimming took 7 bases from V and 8 from J; bases not matched to a gene: 7. CDR3 length equals 14 residues. CDR3 sequence reads: CASTGTSGGDEQFF. The CDR3 nucleotides are TGTGCCAGTACGGGAACTAGCGGGGGAGATGAGCAGTTCTTC. The complete variable domain, with remaining parts taken from reference TRBV19 and TRBJ2-1, reads DGGITQSPKYLFRKEGQNVTLSCEQNLNHDAMYWYRQDPGQGLRLIYYSQIVNDFQKGDIAEGYSVSREKKESFPLTVTSAQKNPTAFYLCASTGTSGGDEQFFGPGTRLTVL.

The rearrangement links TRBV5-1 to TRBJ2-2; possible D gene TRBD1, 5 bases. Germline CDR1 reads SGHRS; CDR2 reads YFSETQ. V lost 1 base and J lost 2, with 12 bases in between. There are 16 residues in the CDR3. CDR3 in DNA: TGCGCCAGCAGCTTGATAGGGGCTGGAAACACCGGGGAGCTGTTTTTT. As protein: CASSLIGAGNTGELFF. The complete variable domain, with remaining parts taken from reference TRBV5-1 and TRBJ2-2, reads KAGVTQTPRYLIKTRGQQVTLSCSPISGHRSVSWYQQTPGQGLQFLFEYFSETQRNKGNFPGRFSGRQFSNSRSEMNVSTLELGDSALYLCASSLIGAGNTGELFFGEGSRLTVL.

The chain links TRBV19 to TRBJ2-5; TRBD1 agrees at 10 bases. This CDR3 region has 16 residues. Germline V gene data show CDR1 as LNHDA and CDR2 as SQIVND (reference sequence). Trimming cost V 3 bases and J 2 bases; bases outside gene matches: 6. CDR3 residues: CASSIGDRGGQETQYF. The DNA of the CDR3 is TGTGCCAGTAGTATCGGGGACAGGGGCGGTCAAGAGACCCAGTACTTC.

This chain links TRBV6-2 or TRBV6-3 with TRBJ2-7, with TRBD2 as a possible D gene (5 bases). Germline V gene data show CDR1 as MNHEY and CDR2 as SVGEGT. Trimming took 4 bases from V and 2 from J, leaving 15 bases between them. This CDR3 contains 15 residues. This CDR3 reads CASSSDYPAPYEQYF. In DNA, the CDR3 is TGTGCCAGCAGTTCAGACTACCCAGCACCCTACGAGCAGTACTTC.

V usage is TRBV6-2 or TRBV6-3 and J usage is TRBJ2-7, with unresolved D. V lost 4 bases to trimming and J lost 0 bases, with 7 bases between them. The CDR3 spans 13 residues. The germline V gene has CDR1 MNHEY and CDR2 SVGEGT. The CDR3 here is CASSWAASYEQYF. CDR3 DNA: TGTGCCAGCAGTTGGGCAGCCTCCTACGAGCAGTACTTC.

V gene TRBV3-1 (or the pseudogene TRBV3-2) combines with J gene TRBJ2-7, with D unclear. This CDR3 has 14 amino acids. V lost 1 base to trimming and J lost 3 bases, with 10 bases between them. The germline CDR1 and CDR2 sequences are LGHDT and YNNKEL (reference sequence). The CDR3 DNA sequence: TGTGCCAGCAGCCAAGTCGGAGTTTTCTACGAGCAGTACTTC. It encodes CASSQVGVFYEQYF.

The chain employs TRBV15 and TRBJ1-1; 7 bases fit TRBD1. Germline CDR1 is LNHNV and CDR2 is YYDKDF (reference sequence). With 3 bases clipped from V and 7 bases from J, the junction kept 5 bases outside the gene matches. This CDR3 region has 13 residues. CDR3: CATSSWDSYEAFF. For the CDR3, the DNA is TGTGCCACCAGCAGTTGGGACAGCTATGAAGCTTTCTTT.

This chain joins TRBV11-2 and TRBJ2-4; 9 nucleotides match TRBD1. The V gene end was trimmed by 1 base and the J gene end by 4 bases; junction bases not matched to a gene: 8. The CDR3 is 17 residues long. CDR1 and CDR2 (germline): SGHAT, FQNNGV. The CDR3: CASSLVSGTGSKNIQYF. CDR3 bases: TGTGCCAGCAGCTTAGTAAGCGGGACAGGGTCTAAAAACATTCAGTACTTC.

This clone was counted only a few times. The V gene is TRBV6-5, the J gene TRBJ2-7, with 7 nucleotides matching TRBD1. V lost 0 bases to trimming and J lost 6 bases; unmatched junction nucleotides: 11. The germline V gene has CDR1 MNHEY and CDR2 SVGAGI. This CDR3 has 16 amino acids. This chain's CDR3 is CASSYSTGTATGEQYF. As DNA, the CDR3 is TGTGCCAGCAGTTACTCCACCGGGACAGCTACCGGCGAGCAGTACTTC.

This clone was found once. The gene calls are TRBV27 and TRBJ1-1; 9 bases line up with TRBD1. Germline CDR1 MNHEY, CDR2 SMNVEV (reference sequence). J was trimmed by 6 bases and V by 2 bases; bases with no gene match: 4. The CDR3 loop spans 14 amino acids. The CDR3 loop is CASSLMGQGPEAFF. The CDR3 bases are TGTGCCAGCAGTTTAATGGGACAGGGACCTGAAGCTTTCTTT.

V usage is TRBV29-1 and J usage is TRBJ1-2; TRBD1 might be the D (5 bases). Germline V lookup: CDR1 SQVTM, CDR2 ANQGSEA. V gave up 3 bases and J gave up 8 bases, with 16 bases separating them. The CDR3 runs 13 residues. Here the CDR3 DNA reads TGCAGCGTTGAGGGGCAGGGTGTAAGCGGCTACACCTTC. Translation: CSVEGQGVSGYTF.

The chain has TRBV3-1 (or the pseudogene TRBV3-2) and TRBJ2-1; the D gene is possibly TRBD1 (6 bases). This CDR3 is 15 amino acids long. The germline V and J ends were trimmed by 4 bases and 8 bases, with 18 bases remaining between them. Germline lookup yields CDR1 LGHDT and CDR2 YNNKEL (reference sequence). CDR3 sequence (DNA): TGTGCCAGCAGCCTCGCCGGGACAATCAGGGATGAGCAGTTCTTC. Protein sequence: CASSLAGTIRDEQFF.

This chain uses TRBV11-2 with TRBJ2-2; D is unclear. The CDR3 is 14 residues long. CDR1 is SGHAT, CDR2 FQNNGV, per germline. The V end lost 4 bases, the J end lost 0 bases, and 6 bases lay between the germline ends. The CDR3 nucleotides read TGTGCCAGCAGCTCCCAGACGAACACCGGGGAGCTGTTTTTT. Protein product: CASSSQTNTGELFF.